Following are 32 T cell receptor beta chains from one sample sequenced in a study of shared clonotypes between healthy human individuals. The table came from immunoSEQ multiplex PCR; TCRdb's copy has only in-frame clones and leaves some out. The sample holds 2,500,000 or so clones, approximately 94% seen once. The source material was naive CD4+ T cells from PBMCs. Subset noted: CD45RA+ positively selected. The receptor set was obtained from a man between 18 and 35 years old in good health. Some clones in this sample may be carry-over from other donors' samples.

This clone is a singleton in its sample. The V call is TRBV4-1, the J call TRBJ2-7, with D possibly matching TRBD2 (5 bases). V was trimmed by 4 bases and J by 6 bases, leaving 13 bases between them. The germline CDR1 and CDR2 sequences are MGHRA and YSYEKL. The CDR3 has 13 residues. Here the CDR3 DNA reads TGCGCCAGCAGCCGACTACAAGGACTCGAGCAGTACTTC. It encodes CASSRLQGLEQYF.

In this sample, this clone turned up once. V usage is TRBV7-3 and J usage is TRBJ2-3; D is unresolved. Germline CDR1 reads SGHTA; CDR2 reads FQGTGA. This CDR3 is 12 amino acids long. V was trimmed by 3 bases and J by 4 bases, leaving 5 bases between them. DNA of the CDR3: TGTGCCAGCAGCTTCGGATCAGATACGCAGTATTTT. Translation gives CASSFGSDTQYF.

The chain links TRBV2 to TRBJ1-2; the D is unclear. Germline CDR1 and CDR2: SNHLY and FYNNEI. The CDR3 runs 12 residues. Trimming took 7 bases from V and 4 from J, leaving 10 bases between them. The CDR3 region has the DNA TGTGCCAGCATCGGGTCAATCTATGGCTACACCTTC. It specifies CASIGSIYGYTF.

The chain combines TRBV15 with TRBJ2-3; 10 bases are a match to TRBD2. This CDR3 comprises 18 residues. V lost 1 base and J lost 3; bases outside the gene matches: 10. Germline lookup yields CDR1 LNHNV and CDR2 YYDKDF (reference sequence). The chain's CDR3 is CATSRVFPSGSSTDTQYF. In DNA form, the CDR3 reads TGTGCCACCAGCAGAGTTTTCCCTAGCGGGAGTTCAACAGATACGCAGTATTTT.

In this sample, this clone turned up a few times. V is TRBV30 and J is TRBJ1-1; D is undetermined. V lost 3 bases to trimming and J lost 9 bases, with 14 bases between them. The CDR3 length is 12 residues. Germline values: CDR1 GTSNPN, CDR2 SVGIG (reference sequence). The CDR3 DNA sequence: TGTGCCTGGAGCGAACCTAATGGACAAGCTTTCTTT. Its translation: CAWSEPNGQAFF.

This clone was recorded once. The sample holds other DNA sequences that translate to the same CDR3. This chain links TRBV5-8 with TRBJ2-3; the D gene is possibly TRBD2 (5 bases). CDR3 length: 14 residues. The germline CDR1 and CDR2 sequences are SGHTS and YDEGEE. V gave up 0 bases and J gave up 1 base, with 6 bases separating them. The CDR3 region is CASSLGGGTDTQYF. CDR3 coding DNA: TGTGCCAGCAGCTTGGGGGGAGGCACAGATACGCAGTATTTT.

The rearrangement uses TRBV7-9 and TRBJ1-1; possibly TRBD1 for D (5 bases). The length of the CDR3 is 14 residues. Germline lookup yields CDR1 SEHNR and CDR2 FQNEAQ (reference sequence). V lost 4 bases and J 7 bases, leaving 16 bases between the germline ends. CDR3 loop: CASSYTRGRGEAFF. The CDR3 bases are TGTGCCAGCAGCTACACTCGGGGACGGGGTGAAGCTTTCTTT.

Here the CDR3 reads CASSEANRAHTGELFF. The CDR3 coding sequence is TGTGCCAGCAGTGAAGCCAATCGGGCTCACACCGGGGAGCTGTTTTTT. The rearrangement uses TRBV2 and TRBJ2-2; D remains ambiguous. Deletions cut 0 bases from V and 3 bases from J, with 11 bases between. The CDR3 is 16 residues long. Germline V lookup: CDR1 SNHLY, CDR2 FYNNEI.

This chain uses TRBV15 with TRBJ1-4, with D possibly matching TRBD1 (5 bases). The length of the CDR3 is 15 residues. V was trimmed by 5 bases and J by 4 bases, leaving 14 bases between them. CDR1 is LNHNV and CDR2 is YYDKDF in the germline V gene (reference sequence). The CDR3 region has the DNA TGTGCCACCAGCCGCCAGGGCGTTATTAATGAAAAACTGTTTTTT. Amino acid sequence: CATSRQGVINEKLFF.

The CDR3 loop reads CASSPGRGTNYGYTF. CDR3 sequence (DNA): TGTGCCAGCTCACCAGGCAGAGGCACTAACTATGGCTACACCTTC. The chain is built from TRBV18 and TRBJ1-2; D remains ambiguous. This CDR3 has 15 residues. With 2 bases removed from V and 0 bases from J, the gap between germline ends came to 10 bases. Germline CDR1 is KGHSH and CDR2 is LQKENI. The variable domain in full, completed from reference TRBV18 and TRBJ1-2, reads NAGVMQNPRHLVRRRGQEARLRCSPMKGHSHVYWYRQLPEEGLKFMVYLQKENIIDESGMPKERFSAEFPKEGPSILRIQQVVRGDSAAYFCASSPGRGTNYGYTFGSGTRLTVV.

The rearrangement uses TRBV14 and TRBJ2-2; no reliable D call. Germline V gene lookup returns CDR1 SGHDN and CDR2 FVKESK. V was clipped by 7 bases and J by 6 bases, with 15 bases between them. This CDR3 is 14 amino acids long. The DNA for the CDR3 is TGTGCCAGCACCGCAAGCATAGAGGCCGGGGAGCTGTTTTTT. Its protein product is CASTASIEAGELFF.

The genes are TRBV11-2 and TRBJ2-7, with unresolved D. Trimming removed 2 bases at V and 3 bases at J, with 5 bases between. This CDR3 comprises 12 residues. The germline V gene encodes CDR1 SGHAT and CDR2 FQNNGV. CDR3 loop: CASSLMDYEQYF. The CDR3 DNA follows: TGTGCCAGCAGCTTAATGGACTACGAGCAGTACTTC. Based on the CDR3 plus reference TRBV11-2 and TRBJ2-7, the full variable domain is EAGVAQSPRYKIIEKRQSVAFWCNPISGHATLYWYQQILGQGPKLLIQFQNNGVVDDSQLPKDRFSAERLKGVDSTLKIQPAKLEDSAVYLCASSLMDYEQYFGPGTRLTVT.

As DNA, the CDR3 is TGTGCCAGTAGTATCTCCCCGGGGGTTAGCTCCTACGAGCAGTACTTC. As protein: CASSISPGVSSYEQYF. The chain recombines TRBV19 with TRBJ2-7; maybe TRBD2 (6 bases). Germline lookup yields CDR1 LNHDA and CDR2 SQIVND (reference sequence). V shed 3 bases and J shed 0 bases, with 15 bases lying between them. CDR3 length equals 16 residues.

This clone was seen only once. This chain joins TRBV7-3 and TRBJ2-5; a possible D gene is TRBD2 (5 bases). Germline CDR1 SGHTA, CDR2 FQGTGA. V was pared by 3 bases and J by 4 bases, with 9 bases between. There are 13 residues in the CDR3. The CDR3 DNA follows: TGTGCCAGCAGCTTTAGCGAACGAGAGACCCAGTACTTC. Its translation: CASSFSERETQYF.

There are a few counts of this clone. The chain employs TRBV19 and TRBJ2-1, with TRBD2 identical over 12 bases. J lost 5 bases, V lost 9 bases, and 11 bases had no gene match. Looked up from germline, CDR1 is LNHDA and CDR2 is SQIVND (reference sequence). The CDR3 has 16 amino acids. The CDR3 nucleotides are TGTGCCAGCAGCCGAAGACTAGCGGGGGACAACAATGAGCAGTTCTTC. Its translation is CASSRRLAGDNNEQFF.

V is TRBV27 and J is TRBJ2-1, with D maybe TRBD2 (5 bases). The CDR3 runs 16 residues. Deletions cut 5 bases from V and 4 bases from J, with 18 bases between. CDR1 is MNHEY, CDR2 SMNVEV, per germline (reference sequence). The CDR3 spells CASSLSPPLEYNEQFF. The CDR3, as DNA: TGTGCCAGCAGTCTCTCTCCTCCACTAGAATACAATGAGCAGTTCTTC.

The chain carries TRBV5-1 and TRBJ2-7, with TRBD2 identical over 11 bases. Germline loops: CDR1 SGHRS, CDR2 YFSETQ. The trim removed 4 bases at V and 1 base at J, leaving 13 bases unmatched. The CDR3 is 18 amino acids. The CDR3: CASSPGPTGTSGSYEQYF. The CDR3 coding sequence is TGCGCCAGCAGCCCCGGGCCAACCGGGACTAGCGGTTCCTACGAGCAGTACTTC.

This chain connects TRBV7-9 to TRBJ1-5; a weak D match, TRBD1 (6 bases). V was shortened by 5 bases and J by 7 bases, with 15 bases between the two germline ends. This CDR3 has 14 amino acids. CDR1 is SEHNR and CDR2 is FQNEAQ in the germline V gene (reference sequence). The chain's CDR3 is CASSPQGGEQPQHF. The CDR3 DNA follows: TGTGCCAGCAGCCCACAGGGAGGAGAGCAGCCCCAGCATTTT.

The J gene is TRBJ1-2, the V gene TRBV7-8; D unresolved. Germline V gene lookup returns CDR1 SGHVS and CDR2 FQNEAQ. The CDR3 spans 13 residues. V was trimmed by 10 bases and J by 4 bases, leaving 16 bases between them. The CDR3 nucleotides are TGTGCCACCTCCTCTGCGGAGGGCTATGGCTACACCTTC. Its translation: CATSSAEGYGYTF.

DNA for the CDR3: TGTGCCAGCAGTGTGAAGGGACAGGGAACCGCCGAACTGTTTTTT. This encodes CASSVKGQGTAELFF. The chain links TRBV2 to TRBJ1-4, with 9 bases aligning to TRBD1. The CDR3 loop spans 15 amino acids. V shed 4 bases and J 12 bases; nucleotides not matched to a gene: 12. In germline, CDR1 is SNHLY, CDR2 FYNNEI. The full variable domain, completed using reference TRBV2 and TRBJ1-4, is EPEVTQTPSHQVTQMGQEVILRCVPISNHLYFYWYRQILGQKVEFLVSFYNNEISEKSEIFDDQFSVERPDGSNFTLKIRSTKLEDSAMYFCASSVKGQGTAELFFGSGTQLSVL.

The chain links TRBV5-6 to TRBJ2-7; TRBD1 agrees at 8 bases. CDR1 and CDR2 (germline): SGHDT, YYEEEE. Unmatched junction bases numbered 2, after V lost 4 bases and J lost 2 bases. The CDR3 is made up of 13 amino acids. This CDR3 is CASSLTGAYEQYF. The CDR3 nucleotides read TGTGCCAGCAGCCTGACAGGGGCCTACGAGCAGTACTTC.

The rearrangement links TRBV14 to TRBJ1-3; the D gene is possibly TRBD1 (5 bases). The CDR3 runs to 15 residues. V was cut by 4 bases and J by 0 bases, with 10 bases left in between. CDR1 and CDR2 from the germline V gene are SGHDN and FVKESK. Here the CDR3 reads CASSPSRVSGNTIYF. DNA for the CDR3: TGTGCCAGCAGCCCATCCAGGGTCTCTGGAAACACCATATATTTT.

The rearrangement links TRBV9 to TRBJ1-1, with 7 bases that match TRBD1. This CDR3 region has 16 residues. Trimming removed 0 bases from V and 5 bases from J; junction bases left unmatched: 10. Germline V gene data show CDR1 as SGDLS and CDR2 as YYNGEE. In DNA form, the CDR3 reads TGTGCCAGCAGCGTAGGGCACCGGGACAGAGGTACTGAAGCTTTCTTT. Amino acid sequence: CASSVGHRDRGTEAFF.

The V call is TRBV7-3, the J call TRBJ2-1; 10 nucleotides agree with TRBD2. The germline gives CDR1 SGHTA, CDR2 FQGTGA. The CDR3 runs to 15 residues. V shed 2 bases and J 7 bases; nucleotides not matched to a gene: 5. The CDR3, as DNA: TGTGCCAGCAGCTTAGTTCTAGCGGGAGTTAATGAGCAGTTCTTC. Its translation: CASSLVLAGVNEQFF.

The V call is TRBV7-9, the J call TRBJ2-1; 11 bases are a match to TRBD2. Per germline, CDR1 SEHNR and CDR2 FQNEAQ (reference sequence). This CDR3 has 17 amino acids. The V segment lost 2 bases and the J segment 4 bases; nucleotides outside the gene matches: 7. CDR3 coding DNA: TGTGCCAGCAGCTTAACTACGGGACTAGCGGAGTACAATGAGCAGTTCTTC. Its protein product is CASSLTTGLAEYNEQFF.

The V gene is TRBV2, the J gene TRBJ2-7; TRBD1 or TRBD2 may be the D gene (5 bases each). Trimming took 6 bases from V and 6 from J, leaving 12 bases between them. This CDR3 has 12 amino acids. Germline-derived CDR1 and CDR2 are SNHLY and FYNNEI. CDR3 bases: TGTGCCAGCAGGGGGGAACGGGGCGAGCAGTACTTC. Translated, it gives CASRGERGEQYF.

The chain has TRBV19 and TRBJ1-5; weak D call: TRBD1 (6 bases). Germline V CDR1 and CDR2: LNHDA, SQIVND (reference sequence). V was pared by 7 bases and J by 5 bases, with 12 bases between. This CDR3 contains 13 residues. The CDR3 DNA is TGTGCCAGTACTGGACAGCTGGATCAGCCCCAGCATTTT. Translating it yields CASTGQLDQPQHF.

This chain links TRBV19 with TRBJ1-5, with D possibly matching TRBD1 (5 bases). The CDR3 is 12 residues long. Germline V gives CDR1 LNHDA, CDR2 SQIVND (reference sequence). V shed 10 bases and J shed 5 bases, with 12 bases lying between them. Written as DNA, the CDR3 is TGTGCCACCCAGACAGCCGATCAGCCCCAGCATTTT. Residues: CATQTADQPQHF.

Here the CDR3 DNA reads TGTGCCAGCAGCTCCTACCGGGAAAACGAGCAGTACTTC. As protein: CASSSYRENEQYF. The genes are TRBV11-3 and TRBJ2-7, with D possibly TRBD2 on 5 matching bases. Germline V CDR1 and CDR2: SGHNT, YENEEA. Trimming pared 4 bases from V and 5 bases from J, leaving 12 bases between. There are 13 residues in the CDR3.

CDR3 in amino acids: CASSGNRETDTQYF. The CDR3 DNA sequence: TGTGCCAGTAGTGGAAACAGGGAGACCGATACGCAGTATTTT. The chain has TRBV19 and TRBJ2-3; TRBD1 is a possible D gene (6 bases). This CDR3 has 14 residues. The germline V and J ends were trimmed by 5 bases and 6 bases, with 15 bases remaining between them. Per the germline V gene, CDR1 is LNHDA and CDR2 is SQIVND (reference sequence).

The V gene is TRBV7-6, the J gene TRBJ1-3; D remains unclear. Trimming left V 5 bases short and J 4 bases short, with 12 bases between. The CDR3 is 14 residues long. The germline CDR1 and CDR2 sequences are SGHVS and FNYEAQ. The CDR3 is CASSQYRMGNTIYF. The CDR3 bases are TGTGCCAGCAGCCAATACCGTATGGGAAACACCATATATTTT.

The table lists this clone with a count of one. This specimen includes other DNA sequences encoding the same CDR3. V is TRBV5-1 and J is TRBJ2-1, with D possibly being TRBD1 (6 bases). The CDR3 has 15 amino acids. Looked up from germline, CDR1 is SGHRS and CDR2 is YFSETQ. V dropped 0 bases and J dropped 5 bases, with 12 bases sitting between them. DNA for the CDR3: TGCGCCAGCAGCTTGGTGGCAGGGGTAAACAATGAGCAGTTCTTC. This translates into CASSLVAGVNNEQFF.